This TCR beta chain was found in a study of shared clonotypes between healthy human individuals (dated by TCRdb to the early 2020s). Looking at the study overall: The cohort comprised a couple of women and a few men aged 18 to 49 years. For each donor, three plates each were used for CD4 naive and CD4 memory, two plates were used for CD8 naive, and one plate was used for CD8 memory. To estimate repertoire size and how much clonotype sharing occurs between individuals, the study deeply sequenced the blood TCR repertoires of five healthy adults. Libraries were prepared and TCR repertoires were sequenced by different laboratories using diverse techniques, in order to increase sequencing depth and limit assay-specific biases. Each donor's leukapheresis produced roughly between roughly 0.85 and 10 billion PBMCs. What the study reported, not specific to this receptor: Pairwise subsampling indicated that sequencing depth was expected to affect the degree of clonotype sharing among donors. Incomplete sequencing was indicated by rarefaction of sorted-subset datasets, despite the large sequencing depth. Sampling was restricted to blood, and TCR repertoires in tissue are likely to differ from TCR repertoires in blood. Because the study included a small number of donors, the genetic and exposure-history diversity represented was limited. Compared with non-shared clonotypes, the clonotypes found in all four sorted-subset donors had higher generation probabilities. Sharing across a handful of donors was observed for around 5% of naive CD4, around 3.5% of naive CD8, over 2% of memory CD4, and roughly 0.4% of memory CD8 clonotypes. Naive subsets generally had larger estimated clonotype richness than memory subsets.

CD8 naive samples were CD45RO-negative cells positively selected for CCR7, giving a CD45RA+CCR7+ population that excluded TemRA cells. Donors were healthy HIV-negative adults with no recently reported acute infections or vaccinations. Only Caucasian adults living in Nashville, Tennessee, USA were represented among the donors. After blood collection by leukapheresis, PBMCs were isolated using Ficoll-Histopaque density gradient centrifugation and then cryopreserved in the vapor phase of liquid nitrogen. Analytical flow cytometry was used to check the purity and quantity of every magnetically sorted T cell population. From each sorted fraction, genomic DNA was isolated and quantified by UV absorbance on a Nanodrop 2000c. TCR CDR3 regions were amplified from genomic DNA by multiplex PCR using the deep immunoSEQ assay. Genomic DNA extracted from each cell subset was distributed evenly over all wells of several immunoSEQ 96-well plates, and each plate served as one replicate. For sorted subsets, about 200 ng genomic DNA, equal to 30,000 to 35,000 T cell genomes, was loaded into each replicate PCR. Purified libraries were measured with a Qubit 3.0 fluorometer, size-checked on a Bioanalyzer 2100, and measured again with the KAPA Library Quantification kit. A separate single-read 150-cycle Illumina NextSeq 550 flow cell was used to sequence each immunoSEQ 96-well plate. In the authors' own workflow: Because the immunoSEQ output held only junctional sequences and lacked quality scores, the filtering could not match the filtering applied to full-length reads. Sequences were annotated with PyIR, a Python wrapper for IgBLAST v1.9, using IMGT germline references to assign V/J genes and CDR3. Reads with weak V/J assignments (E-value above 1e-6), missing CDR3, stop codons, out-of-frame junctions, or ambiguous translated residues were removed. V3J clonotypes were defined as sequences sharing the same inferred V gene, J gene, and CDR3 amino acid sequence. Percentage overlap between repertoires was computed as shared unique clonotypes divided by the size of the smaller repertoire. RTK rarefaction, the Chao1 estimator, and Recon v2.1 estimates of unobserved clonotypes were used to assess repertoire richness. OLGA was used to compute generation probabilities for all TCRbeta clonotypes that the gDNA method yielded from a handful of donors. In its TCRdb copy, this immuneACCESS table keeps in-frame sequences only and misses some clones. Where compared with another copy, unresolved V genes explain less than half of these, and the others have no known cause. Clonal size and the V and J genes are those of that table, whereas D and trimming came from the DNA. The sample table holds about 600,000 clones, of which 98% were seen once. The ten largest clonotypes hold approximately 0.3% of the sample.

In regard to this clone: Its antigen remains unidentified. Base qualities were left out, and no much larger clone turns up one base away.

V lost 3 bases and J lost 9 bases; the stretch between them is 13 bases long. The germline V gene supplies CDR1 SGDLS and CDR2 YYNGEE. The cysteine opens and the phenylalanine closes a CDR3 of 13 amino acids. Only the CDR3 portion is preserved as DNA: 39 bases, with reading frame beginning at the first base. Sequences were obtained from naive CD8+ T cells sorted from blood. The cell subset or site label, as the study defines it: CD45RA+CCR7+. The chain was built from TRBV9 and TRBJ1-3; the D gene cannot be resolved reliably. This TCR derives from a man younger than 40 in good health. The DNA sequence is TGTGCCAGCAGCGCCTCCTTCCGAGGCACCATATATTTT. It codes for CASSASFRGTIYF.